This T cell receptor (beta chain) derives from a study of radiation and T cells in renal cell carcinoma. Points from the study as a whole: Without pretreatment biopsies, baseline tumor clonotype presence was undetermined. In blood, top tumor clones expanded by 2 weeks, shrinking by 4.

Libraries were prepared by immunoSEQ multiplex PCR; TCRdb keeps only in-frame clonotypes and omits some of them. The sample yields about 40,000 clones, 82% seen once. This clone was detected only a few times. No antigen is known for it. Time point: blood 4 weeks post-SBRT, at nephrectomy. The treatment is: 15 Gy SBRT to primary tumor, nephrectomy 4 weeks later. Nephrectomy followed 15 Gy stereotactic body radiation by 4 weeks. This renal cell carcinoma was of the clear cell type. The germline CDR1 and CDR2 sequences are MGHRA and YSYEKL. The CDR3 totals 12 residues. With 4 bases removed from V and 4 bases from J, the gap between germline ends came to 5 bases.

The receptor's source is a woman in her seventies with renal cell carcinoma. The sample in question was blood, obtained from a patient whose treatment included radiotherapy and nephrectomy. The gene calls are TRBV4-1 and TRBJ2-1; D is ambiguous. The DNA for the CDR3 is TGCGCCAGCAGCCTGACTTACAATGAGCAGTTCTTC. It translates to CASSLTYNEQFF.